The 17 T cell receptor beta chains reported below all come from one sample, sequenced in a study of blood T cell repertoires in COVID-19 (dated by TCRdb to about 2020). The library was produced with the immunoSEQ multiplex PCR assay. This is the immuneACCESS table as TCRdb keeps it, with only in-frame sequences that have V and J called. A part of the clones is gone; compared with another copy, unresolved V genes explain less than half, and the rest is unexplained. In all, the sample holds approximately 200,000 clones, and more than 75% of those were seen once. The top ten clonotypes cover 7.5% to 10% of the sample. Sequencing was done on a sample of PBMCs or T cells enriched from blood (not recorded which). The receptors come from a woman aged 30 to 39 who had recovered from COVID-19.

This chain joins TRBV28 and TRBJ2-7; 8 nucleotides agree with TRBD2. The CDR3 runs to 13 residues. Germline V CDR1 and CDR2: MDHEN, SYDVKM. V dropped 6 bases and J dropped 5; count of bases not matched to a gene: 6. CDR3 DNA: TGTGCCAGCAGGTCTAGGACTAGCAACGAGCAGTACTTC. This codes for CASRSRTSNEQYF.

The gene calls are TRBV19 and TRBJ2-1, with 11 bases identical to TRBD2. V shed 10 bases and J 2 bases; nucleotides not matched to a gene: 4. This CDR3 comprises 14 residues. The germline V gene encodes CDR1 LNHDA and CDR2 SQIVND (reference sequence). For the CDR3, the DNA is TGTGCCACCGCGACTAGCGGGGCCTACAATGAGCAGTTCTTC. Protein sequence: CATATSGAYNEQFF.

The V and J genes are TRBV27 and TRBJ2-6, with 11 nucleotides matching TRBD1. Germline CDR1 is MNHEY and CDR2 is SMNVEV (reference sequence). J lost 1 base, V lost 4 bases, and 3 bases had no gene match. This CDR3 comprises 17 residues. The DNA of the CDR3 is TGTGCCAGCAGTTGGACAGGGGGCCCTTCTGGGGCCAACGTCCTGACTTTC. Its protein product is CASSWTGGPSGANVLTF.

The rearrangement joins TRBV13 to TRBJ2-3, with D possibly matching TRBD1 (5 bases). The germline CDR1 and CDR2 sequences are PRHDT and FYEKMQ (reference sequence). The CDR3 totals 12 residues. With 0 bases removed from V and 8 bases from J, the gap between germline ends came to 6 bases. The CDR3 sequence is CASSLGQGTQYF. In DNA, the CDR3 is TGTGCCAGCAGCTTAGGTCAGGGTACGCAGTATTTT. The full variable domain, in which reference TRBV13 and TRBJ2-3 provide the parts outside the CDR3, is AAGVIQSPRHLIKEKRETATLKCYPIPRHDTVYWYQQGPGQDPQFLISFYEKMQSDKGSIPDRFSAQQFSDYHSELNMSSLELGDSALYFCASSLGQGTQYFGPGTRLTVL.

This rearrangement joins TRBV27 to TRBJ2-3, with 12 bases identical to TRBD2. This CDR3 is built from 16 residues. Trimming took 0 bases from V and 3 from J; bases not matched to a gene: 1. Germline loops: CDR1 MNHEY, CDR2 SMNVEV (reference sequence). The CDR3 region has the DNA TGTGCCAGCAGTTTATCTGGGACTAGCGGGACAGATACGCAGTATTTT. Residues: CASSLSGTSGTDTQYF.

J is TRBJ2-1 and V is TRBV7-9; 11 nucleotides match TRBD2. The CDR3 runs to 15 residues. Per germline, CDR1 SEHNR and CDR2 FQNEAQ (reference sequence). J lost 4 bases, V lost 3 bases, and 2 bases had no gene match. CDR3 residues: CASSFGTSGYNEQFF. The CDR3 nucleotides read TGTGCCAGCAGCTTCGGGACTAGCGGATACAATGAGCAGTTCTTC. The full variable domain, with the rest looked up from reference TRBV7-9 and TRBJ2-1, is DTGVSQNPRHKITKRGQNVTFRCDPISEHNRLYWYRQTLGQGPEFLTYFQNEAQLEKSRLLSDRFSAERPKGSFSTLEIQRTEQGDSAMYLCASSFGTSGYNEQFFGPGTRLTVL.

J is TRBJ2-3 and V is TRBV27, with 11 bases aligning to TRBD2. In germline, CDR1 is MNHEY, CDR2 SMNVEV (reference sequence). This CDR3 spans 18 amino acids. V gave up 6 bases and J gave up 0 bases; unmatched junction bases: 11. CDR3 protein: CASRLRASGRTSTDTQYF. DNA for the CDR3: TGTGCCAGCAGATTAAGGGCTAGCGGGAGGACTAGCACAGATACGCAGTATTTT.

The CDR3 DNA sequence: TGTGCCAGCAGTGATTGGGAGGTCGGGCAGCCCCAGCATTTT. Translation: CASSDWEVGQPQHF. The chain combines TRBV2 with TRBJ1-5; D gene ambiguous. V was pared by 3 bases and J by 7 bases, with 13 bases between. The CDR3 is made up of 14 amino acids. Germline V gives CDR1 SNHLY, CDR2 FYNNEI. Full variable domain (rest looked up from reference TRBV2 and TRBJ1-5): EPEVTQTPSHQVTQMGQEVILRCVPISNHLYFYWYRQILGQKVEFLVSFYNNEISEKSEIFDDQFSVERPDGSNFTLKIRSTKLEDSAMYFCASSDWEVGQPQHFGDGTRLSIL.

The rearrangement links TRBV27 to TRBJ2-3; tentative D call: TRBD1 (6 bases). With 5 bases removed from V and 2 bases from J, the gap between germline ends came to 11 bases. The CDR3 covers 14 residues. Germline values: CDR1 MNHEY, CDR2 SMNVEV (reference sequence). For the CDR3, the DNA is TGTGCCAGCAGTCGACAGGATTTCACAGATACGCAGTATTTT. Encoded protein: CASSRQDFTDTQYF.

The table lists this clone with a count of one. The chain joins TRBV12-3 or TRBV12-4 to TRBJ2-7, with unresolved D. The CDR3 runs 13 residues. V shed 6 bases and J shed 12 bases, with 21 bases lying between them. The CDR3, as DNA: TGTGCCAGCAGGGCTAGTACCCCAATGGCTCCGTACTTC. It translates to CASRASTPMAPYF.

The CDR3 loop is CASSPERERVDTQYF. DNA of the CDR3: TGTGCCAGCAGTCCGGAGCGGGAGCGGGTGGATACGCAGTATTTT. The chain carries TRBV28 and TRBJ2-3, with TRBD2 matching 8 bases. Trimming at V came to 5 bases and at J to 6 bases, leaving 10 bases not matched to a gene. Germline values: CDR1 MDHEN, CDR2 SYDVKM. CDR3 length: 15 residues.

This chain links TRBV28 with TRBJ1-4; tentatively, D is TRBD1 (6 bases). This CDR3 spans 15 amino acids. Looked up from germline, CDR1 is MDHEN and CDR2 is SYDVKM. Trimming left V 5 bases short and J 1 base short, with 11 bases between. The CDR3 region is CASSRGQRTNEKLFF. DNA of the CDR3: TGTGCCAGCAGTCGGGGACAAAGAACTAATGAAAAACTGTTTTTT.

The chain recombines TRBV5-8 with TRBJ2-3; weak D call: TRBD1 (5 bases). The CDR3 spans 15 residues. V was pared by 0 bases and J by 6 bases, with 14 bases between. The germline CDR1 and CDR2 sequences are SGHTS and YDEGEE. The CDR3, as DNA: TGTGCCAGCAGCTTGGCCGGCGACAGACGGGATACGCAGTATTTT. Amino acid sequence: CASSLAGDRRDTQYF. The entire variable domain, with the rest obtained from reference TRBV5-8 and TRBJ2-3, is as follows: EAGVTQSPTHLIKTRGQQATLRCSPISGHTSVYWYQQALGLGLQFLLWYDEGEERNRGNFPPRFSGRQFPNYSSELNVNALELEDSALYLCASSLAGDRRDTQYFGPGTRLTVL.

The chain carries TRBV7-8 and TRBJ2-7, with 8 bases lining up with TRBD2. The CDR3 is made up of 15 amino acids. V gave up 3 bases and J gave up 0 bases; unmatched junction bases: 4. CDR1 SGHVS and CDR2 FQNEAQ come from the germline V gene. CDR3 protein: CASSFGAGASYEQYF. CDR3 nucleotides: TGTGCCAGCAGCTTCGGAGCGGGGGCCTCCTACGAGCAGTACTTC.

This clone was recorded a few times. The chain uses TRBV30 and TRBJ2-1, with D maybe TRBD1 (6 bases). Germline V gene lookup returns CDR1 GTSNPN and CDR2 SVGIG (reference sequence). With 2 bases removed from V and 0 bases from J, the gap between germline ends came to 11 bases. The CDR3 is 15 residues long. In DNA, the CDR3 is TGTGCCTGGAGTCAGGGGCTAGCCTCCTACAATGAGCAGTTCTTC. Translating it yields CAWSQGLASYNEQFF.

J is TRBJ2-7 and V is TRBV10-3; 8 nucleotides match TRBD2. The junction had 6 bases not matched to a gene; V was cut back by 0 bases and J by 2 bases. Germline V CDR1 and CDR2: ENHRY, SYGVKD. This CDR3 spans 16 amino acids. The CDR3 DNA reads as TGTGCCATCAGTGAGTCGACGAGCGGGGGAACCTACGAGCAGTACTTC. Translated: CAISESTSGGTYEQYF.

The chain recombines TRBV19 with TRBJ1-5, with TRBD1 matching 8 bases. V lost 6 bases, J lost 2 bases, and 6 bases stayed unmatched. The CDR3 runs 15 residues. The germline CDR1 and CDR2 sequences are LNHDA and SQIVND (reference sequence). CDR3 sequence (DNA): TGTGCCAGTAGACCCCAGGGGGCCGGCAATCAGCCCCAGCATTTT. It is translated as CASRPQGAGNQPQHF.